The 24 T cell receptor beta chains in this list originate from one sample, sequenced in a study of T cell responses to AZD1222 COVID-19 vaccine. The assay was immunoSEQ multiplex PCR, and TCRdb's table has in-frame clones only and misses some. The data show some 140,000 clones, 92% seen once. The sample in question was peripheral blood, obtained on day 0 of AZD1222 vaccination. These receptors were taken from an adult in good health.

The rearrangement uses TRBV10-1 and TRBJ1-2; 10 bases fit TRBD1. The V gene end was trimmed by 8 bases and the J gene end by 6 bases; junction bases not matched to a gene: 15. The CDR3 is made up of 16 amino acids. Looked up from germline, CDR1 is WNHNN and CDR2 is SYGVQD (reference sequence). The CDR3 here is CASPLVVGQGVNGYTF. The CDR3 DNA follows: TGCGCCAGCCCCCTGGTGGTTGGACAGGGGGTAAATGGCTACACCTTC.

The rearrangement links TRBV27 to TRBJ1-4, with 10 bases lining up with TRBD1. From germline, CDR1 is MNHEY and CDR2 SMNVEV (reference sequence). The CDR3 runs 15 residues. J gave up 10 bases and V 5 bases, and 10 bases lay outside the gene matches. The CDR3 here is CASSPHTGTGAKLFF. The CDR3 nucleotides are TGTGCCAGCAGTCCCCACACCGGGACAGGGGCAAAACTGTTTTTT. Using reference TRBV27 and TRBJ1-4 for the parts outside the CDR3, the full variable domain is EAQVTQNPRYLITVTGKKLTVTCSQNMNHEYMSWYRQDPGLGLRQIYYSMNVEVTDKGDVPEGYKVSRKEKRNFPLILESPSPNQTSLYFCASSPHTGTGAKLFFGSGTQLSVL.

In nucleotides, the CDR3 is TGTGCCAGCTCGCCCGTTCCGGGACAGGGCTACACCTTC. As protein: CASSPVPGQGYTF. This chain uses TRBV18 with TRBJ1-2, with 7 positions matching TRBD1. Germline CDR1 KGHSH, CDR2 LQKENI. Trimming took 6 bases from V and 8 from J; bases not matched to a gene: 9. The CDR3 runs 13 residues.

This clone has just a few counts. The V and J genes are TRBV29-1 and TRBJ2-7, with unresolved D. The CDR3 is 14 residues long. Germline V gives CDR1 SQVTM, CDR2 ANQGSEA. Trimming took off 6 bases at V and 3 bases at J, with 18 bases between the two ends. This CDR3 is CSVIEPTAVYEQYF. CDR3 nucleotides: TGCAGCGTCATAGAGCCCACAGCAGTCTACGAGCAGTACTTC.

This clone was seen just once. V and J are TRBV7-2 and TRBJ2-1; possible D gene TRBD2, 5 bases. The length of the CDR3 is 17 residues. Germline V gives CDR1 SGHTA, CDR2 FQGNSA. The ends were cut back, 2 bases at V and 7 bases at J, with 21 bases in the middle. Here the CDR3 DNA reads TGTGCCAGCAGCTTACCCCTCGGACTGGCTATGGGTAATGAGCAGTTCTTC. It codes for CASSLPLGLAMGNEQFF.

The CDR3 here is CASSSLTGVSGANVLTF. The CDR3 bases are TGTGCCAGCAGCTCGCTGACAGGGGTCTCTGGGGCCAACGTCCTGACTTTC. This rearrangement joins TRBV7-7 to TRBJ2-6; 8 bases are a match to TRBD1. This CDR3 comprises 17 residues. The V gene's germline CDR1 is SSHAT and CDR2 FNYEAQ (reference sequence). Germline trimming cut 4 bases from V and 0 bases from J; bases unmatched to any gene: 5.

The chain carries TRBV3-1 (or the pseudogene TRBV3-2) and TRBJ2-4; D possibly matches TRBD1 or TRBD2 (5 bases each). This CDR3 has 16 amino acids. The germline gives CDR1 LGHDT, CDR2 YNNKEL (reference sequence). V lost 1 base, J lost 7 bases, and 17 bases lay in between. The CDR3 loop reads CASSQVGTSMGNIQYF. The CDR3 bases are TGTGCCAGCAGCCAAGTTGGGACCTCCATGGGGAACATTCAGTACTTC.

The V and J genes are TRBV21-1 and TRBJ2-7; the table's D call, TRBD2, has no DNA check behind it. TRBV21-1 is classified as a pseudogene. The length of the CDR3 is 9 residues. The CDR3 DNA reads TGTGCCAGCAGCTTCGGGCAGTACTTC. Translating gives CASSFGQYF.

V gene TRBV7-8 combines with J gene TRBJ2-3; 11 bases align to TRBD2. Germline values: CDR1 SGHVS, CDR2 FQNEAQ. The CDR3 extends over 18 amino acids. V trimming: 6 bases; J trimming: 3 bases; junction bases outside the gene matches: 14. As DNA, the CDR3 is TGTGCCAGCAGATCCTTAAAGCTAGCGGGAGGTACTACAGATACGCAGTATTTT. Translation: CASRSLKLAGGTTDTQYF.

V usage is TRBV7-9 and J usage is TRBJ2-5; weak D call: TRBD2 (8 bases). The CDR3 is made up of 15 amino acids. Trimming stripped 5 bases from V and 8 bases from J, with 21 bases between. Per germline, CDR1 SEHNR and CDR2 FQNEAQ (reference sequence). CDR3 in amino acids: CASSPGGSQGGTQYF. CDR3 in DNA: TGTGCCAGCAGCCCGGGAGGGTCCCAGGGGGGAACCCAGTACTTC.

J is TRBJ2-1 and V is TRBV5-1; D not resolved. The CDR3 is 11 residues long. Germline V CDR1 and CDR2: SGHRS, YFSETQ. V was cut by 2 bases and J by 8 bases, with 5 bases left in between. CDR3 nucleotides: TGCGCCAGCAGCTTTACCCATGAGCAGTTCTTC. It codes for CASSFTHEQFF.

The chain has TRBV12-5 and TRBJ2-2; 12 bases line up with TRBD1. This CDR3 contains 19 residues. CDR1 is LGHNT, CDR2 FRNRAP, per germline. The V segment lost 1 base and the J segment 10 bases; nucleotides outside the gene matches: 16. CDR3 sequence: CASGLDMGTGGGSRQELFF. CDR3 nucleotides: TGTGCTAGTGGTTTGGACATGGGGACAGGGGGCGGCTCCCGTCAGGAGCTGTTTTTT.

CDR3 sequence (DNA): TGTGCCAGCAGCCCCCGACAGGTTATTAATGAAAAACTGTTTTTT. Translated: CASSPRQVINEKLFF. V gene TRBV14 combines with J gene TRBJ1-4; possible D gene TRBD1, 6 bases. The germline CDR1 and CDR2 sequences are SGHDN and FVKESK. V was clipped by 4 bases and J by 4 bases, with 13 bases between them. CDR3 length: 15 residues.

This sequence joins TRBV11-1 and TRBJ2-2; D is unclear. This CDR3 has 12 residues. V dropped 1 base and J dropped 6 bases, with 3 bases sitting between them. Germline lookup yields CDR1 SGHAT and CDR2 FQDESV (reference sequence). CDR3 residues: CASSLEAGELFF. In DNA, the CDR3 is TGTGCCAGCAGCTTAGAGGCCGGGGAGCTGTTTTTT. The whole variable domain, remainder taken from reference TRBV11-1 and TRBJ2-2, is EAEVAQSPRYKITEKSQAVAFWCDPISGHATLYWYRQILGQGPELLVQFQDESVVDDSQLPKDRFSAERLKGVDSTLKIQPAELGDSAMYLCASSLEAGELFFGEGSRLTVL.

The chain is built from TRBV4-1 and TRBJ2-7; tentative D call: TRBD1 (5 bases). Germline-derived CDR1 and CDR2 are MGHRA and YSYEKL. The CDR3 length is 14 residues. The germline V and J ends were trimmed by 4 bases and 0 bases, with 10 bases remaining between them. Here the CDR3 DNA reads TGCGCCAGCAGCCTAATGACAGACTCCTACGAGCAGTACTTC. Protein: CASSLMTDSYEQYF.

This chain links TRBV5-1 with TRBJ1-4; possible D gene TRBD1, 5 bases. There are 14 residues in the CDR3. Trimming shortened V by 4 bases and J by 6 bases, and 13 bases separated the two germline ends. Germline CDR1 SGHRS, CDR2 YFSETQ. The CDR3 protein is CASSEGNRDEKLFF. CDR3 nucleotide sequence: TGCGCCAGCAGCGAGGGGAACCGGGATGAAAAACTGTTTTTT.

This clone was observed a single time. The chain is built from TRBV28 and TRBJ1-2; D is unclear. Trimming cost V 3 bases and J 4 bases, with 12 bases left between them. The CDR3 length is 14 residues. Germline V CDR1 and CDR2: MDHEN, SYDVKM. CDR3 coding DNA: TGTGCCAGCAGTTTGTTACGTGAAATCTATGGCTACACCTTC. It yields the protein CASSLLREIYGYTF.

J is TRBJ1-4 and V is TRBV18, with TRBD1 as a possible D gene (6 bases). CDR1 is KGHSH, CDR2 LQKENI, per germline. The CDR3 sequence is 13 residues long. V lost 3 bases, J lost 6 bases, and 8 bases lay in between. CDR3 sequence: CASSPSGDEKLFF. The CDR3 nucleotides read TGTGCCAGCTCACCGTCAGGGGATGAAAAACTGTTTTTT. The full variable domain, completed using reference TRBV18 and TRBJ1-4, is NAGVMQNPRHLVRRRGQEARLRCSPMKGHSHVYWYRQLPEEGLKFMVYLQKENIIDESGMPKERFSAEFPKEGPSILRIQQVVRGDSAAYFCASSPSGDEKLFFGSGTQLSVL.

The chain employs TRBV5-6 and TRBJ2-7; weak D call: TRBD1 (6 bases). The CDR3 contains 13 residues. Germline CDR1 is SGHDT and CDR2 is YYEEEE. V was shortened by 2 bases and J by 2 bases, with 8 bases between the two germline ends. The CDR3 loop reads CASSLQGTYEQYF. CDR3 coding DNA: TGTGCCAGCAGCTTACAGGGTACCTACGAGCAGTACTTC.

The CDR3 DNA reads TGTGCCAGCAGACACAGGGGGCCGGCTTTCTTT. Translating it yields CASRHRGPAFF. The gene calls are TRBV6-5 and TRBJ1-1, with 9 bases identical to TRBD1. Per germline, CDR1 MNHEY and CDR2 SVGAGI. The CDR3 runs to 11 residues. V shed 6 bases, J shed 11 bases, and the junction held 4 bases outside the gene matches.

This chain uses TRBV18 with TRBJ1-1; D not resolved. CDR1 is KGHSH, CDR2 LQKENI, per germline. The CDR3 extends over 12 amino acids. Trimming left V 6 bases short and J 1 base short, with 6 bases between. CDR3: CASSVQNTEAFF. CDR3 sequence (DNA): TGTGCCAGCTCCGTTCAGAACACTGAAGCTTTCTTT.

The gene calls are TRBV2 and TRBJ1-4; D call uncertain. Germline loops: CDR1 SNHLY, CDR2 FYNNEI. The CDR3 sequence is 16 residues long. V lost 4 bases, J lost 1 base, and 13 bases lay in between. CDR3 region: CASSVGPGETNEKLFF. The CDR3 bases are TGTGCCAGCAGTGTGGGTCCGGGAGAAACTAATGAAAAACTGTTTTTT.

The gene calls are TRBV7-3 and TRBJ1-1; D gene unclear. Germline CDR1 reads SGHTA; CDR2 reads FQGTGA. This CDR3 has 14 residues. Deletions cut 1 base from V and 1 base from J, with 7 bases between. CDR3 sequence reads: CASSLMDRNTEAFF. Written as DNA, the CDR3 is TGTGCCAGCAGCTTAATGGACCGGAACACTGAAGCTTTCTTT.

This clone was seen a single time. V is TRBV27 and J is TRBJ2-2, with D unresolved. The CDR3 covers 14 residues. CDR1 is MNHEY, CDR2 SMNVEV, per germline (reference sequence). Between the trimmed V and J ends, which lost 7 bases and 1 base, there was a span of 10 bases. As DNA, the CDR3 is TGTGCCAGCACCCTATGGGGGAACACCGGGGAGCTGTTTTTT. It specifies CASTLWGNTGELFF.